This entry lists 4 T cell receptor beta chains sequenced from one sample in a study of T cell responses to AZD1222 COVID-19 vaccine (dated by TCRdb to the early 2020s). The library was prepared using the immunoSEQ multiplex PCR assay. The table comes from immuneACCESS by way of TCRdb, which keeps in-frame sequences with V and J called. Part of the clones is missing from these tables; in studies checked, under half for an unresolved V gene and the rest for unknown reasons. The sample records about 130,000 clones, approximately 91% of which are singletons. Of the sample, roughly 5.2% is held by the ten largest clones. This specimen's time point label, interpreted: about 28 days (+/-7) after the second vaccine dose. This material consisted of peripheral blood, taken 28 days after the second AZD1222 dose. The source of these receptors is an adult who received the AZD1222 COVID-19 vaccine.

The chain carries TRBV2 and TRBJ2-3; 7 bases are a match to TRBD2. This CDR3 is built from 16 residues. In germline, CDR1 is SNHLY, CDR2 FYNNEI. Trimming at V came to 4 bases and at J to 6 bases, leaving 13 bases not matched to a gene. CDR3 nucleotide sequence: TGTGCCAGCAGTGCCTTTTGGGGGGAGGGCGCCGATACGCAGTATTTT. It yields the protein CASSAFWGEGADTQYF. Using reference TRBV2 and TRBJ2-3 for the parts outside the CDR3, the full variable domain is EPEVTQTPSHQVTQMGQEVILRCVPISNHLYFYWYRQILGQKVEFLVSFYNNEISEKSEIFDDQFSVERPDGSNFTLKIRSTKLEDSAMYFCASSAFWGEGADTQYFGPGTRLTVL.

The chain carries TRBV7-2 and TRBJ1-2, with TRBD1 matching over 7 bases. V lost 1 base and J lost 2; bases outside the gene matches: 7. Per germline, CDR1 SGHTA and CDR2 FQGNSA. This CDR3 is built from 16 residues. The DNA of the CDR3 is TGTGCCAGCAGCTTAGATTTTCAGGGGGGGAACTATGGCTACACCTTC. It yields the protein CASSLDFQGGNYGYTF. Filled out from reference TRBV7-2 and TRBJ1-2, the complete variable domain reads GAGVSQSPSNKVTEKGKDVELRCDPISGHTALYWYRQSLGQGLEFLIYFQGNSAPDKSGLPSDRFSAERTGGSVSTLTIQRTQQEDSAVYLCASSLDFQGGNYGYTFGSGTRLTVV.

The chain combines TRBV5-5 with TRBJ1-2; D gene uncertain. V was clipped by 4 bases and J by 5 bases, with 15 bases between them. CDR3 length: 14 amino acids. Germline V gene data show CDR1 as SGHKS and CDR2 as YYEKEE (reference sequence). The CDR3 DNA follows: TGTGCCAGCAGCCCGATAGGGAAGGCATATGGCTACACCTTC. Protein: CASSPIGKAYGYTF.

This clone was recorded a few times. The chain uses TRBV28 and TRBJ2-4; D is unclear. Germline loops: CDR1 MDHEN, CDR2 SYDVKM. Trimming removed 7 bases from V and 0 bases from J, with 13 bases in between. The CDR3 runs 15 residues. The CDR3 protein is CASTPRRLAKNIQYF. In DNA, the CDR3 is TGTGCCAGCACCCCACGGCGACTAGCCAAAAACATTCAGTACTTC.